The sequence of this T cell receptor beta chain was determined in a study of blood T cells in healthy people across ages. Study-level points and caveats: Significant beta diversity loss was already apparent by age approximately 36, declining roughly linearly.

Through a sample-barcoded 5' primer and a J-beta primer mix, a second PCR was run for roughly 6 to 11 cycles. TCRdb independently ran MiXCR on the 5' RACE reads; one entry per CDR3 protein. The sample carries about 570,000 distinct CDR3 sequences, 25% to 30% recorded once. Of note for this clonotype: Its antigen remains unidentified.

Germline assignment: CDR1 DFQATT and CDR2 SNEGSKA (reference sequence). This CDR3 comprises 14 residues. V lost 3 bases and J lost 0, with 8 bases in between. Isolation yielded PBMCs, at least 7 million per sample, in every case. The sequencing input was blood. The source of this sequence is a woman in her 70s in good health. J is TRBJ1-4 and V is TRBV20-1, with D uncertain. The CDR3 here is CSASGGPTNEKLFF. Here the CDR3 DNA reads TGCAGTGCTAGTGGCGGACCAACTAATGAAAAACTGTTTTTT.